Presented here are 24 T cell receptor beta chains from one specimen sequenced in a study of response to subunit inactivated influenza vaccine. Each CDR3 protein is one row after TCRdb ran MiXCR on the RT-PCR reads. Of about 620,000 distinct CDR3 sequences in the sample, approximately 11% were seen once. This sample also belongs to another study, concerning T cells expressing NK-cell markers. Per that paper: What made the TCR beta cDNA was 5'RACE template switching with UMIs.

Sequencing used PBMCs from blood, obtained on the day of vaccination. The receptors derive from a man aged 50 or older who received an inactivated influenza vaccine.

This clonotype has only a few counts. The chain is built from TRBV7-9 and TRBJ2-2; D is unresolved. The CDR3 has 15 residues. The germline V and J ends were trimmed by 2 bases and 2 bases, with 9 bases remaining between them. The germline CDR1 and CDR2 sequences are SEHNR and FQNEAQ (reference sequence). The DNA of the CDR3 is TGTGCCAGCAGCTTAATGTCAATAAACACCGGGGAGCTGTTTTTT. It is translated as CASSLMSINTGELFF.

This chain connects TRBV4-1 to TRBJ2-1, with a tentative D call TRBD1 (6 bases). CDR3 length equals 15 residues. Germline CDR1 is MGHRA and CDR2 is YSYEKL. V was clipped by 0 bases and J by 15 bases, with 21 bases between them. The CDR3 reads CASSQDHPTTGNVFF. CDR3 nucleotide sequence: TGCGCCAGCAGCCAAGATCACCCCACTACAGGGAATGTGTTCTTC.

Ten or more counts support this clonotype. The CDR3 protein is CATSDFGTGTHTDTQYF. The CDR3 nucleotides are TGTGCCACCAGTGACTTTGGGACAGGGACTCACACAGATACGCAGTATTTT. The rearrangement links TRBV24-1 to TRBJ2-3; TRBD1 agrees at 9 bases. The CDR3 has 17 amino acids. Per germline, CDR1 KGHDR and CDR2 SFDVKD. Trimming took 4 bases from V and 2 from J; bases not matched to a gene: 9.

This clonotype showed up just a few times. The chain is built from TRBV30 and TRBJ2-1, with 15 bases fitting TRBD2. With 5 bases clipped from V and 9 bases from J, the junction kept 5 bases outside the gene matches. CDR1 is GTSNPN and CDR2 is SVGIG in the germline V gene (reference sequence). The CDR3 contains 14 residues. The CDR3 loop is CAWAWTSGGVEQFF. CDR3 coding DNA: TGTGCCTGGGCTTGGACTAGCGGGGGGGTTGAGCAGTTCTTC.

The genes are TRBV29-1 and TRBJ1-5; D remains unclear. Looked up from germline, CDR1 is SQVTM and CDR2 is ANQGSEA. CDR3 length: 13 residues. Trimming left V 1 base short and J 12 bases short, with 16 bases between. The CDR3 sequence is CSVEGGTFVGQHF. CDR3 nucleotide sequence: TGCAGCGTTGAAGGGGGAACGTTTGTGGGCCAGCATTTT.

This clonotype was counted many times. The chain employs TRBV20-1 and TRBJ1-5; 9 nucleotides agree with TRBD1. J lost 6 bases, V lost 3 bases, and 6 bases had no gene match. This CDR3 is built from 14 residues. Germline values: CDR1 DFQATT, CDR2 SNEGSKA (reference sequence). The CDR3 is CSASQTGGSQPQHF. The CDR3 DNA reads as TGCAGTGCTAGCCAGACAGGGGGAAGTCAGCCCCAGCATTTT.

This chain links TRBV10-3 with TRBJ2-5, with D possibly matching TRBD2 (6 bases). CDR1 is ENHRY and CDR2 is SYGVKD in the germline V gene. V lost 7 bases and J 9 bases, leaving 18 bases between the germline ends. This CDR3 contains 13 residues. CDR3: CAIKGGMGEAQYF. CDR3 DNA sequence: TGTGCCATCAAAGGCGGGATGGGTGAGGCCCAGTACTTC.

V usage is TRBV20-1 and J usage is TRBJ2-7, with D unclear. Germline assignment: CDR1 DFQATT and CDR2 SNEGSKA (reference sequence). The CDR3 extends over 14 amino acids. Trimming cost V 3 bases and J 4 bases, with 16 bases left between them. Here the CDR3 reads CSARISGKRYEQYF. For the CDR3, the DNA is TGCAGTGCTAGGATATCTGGGAAAAGGTACGAGCAGTACTTC.

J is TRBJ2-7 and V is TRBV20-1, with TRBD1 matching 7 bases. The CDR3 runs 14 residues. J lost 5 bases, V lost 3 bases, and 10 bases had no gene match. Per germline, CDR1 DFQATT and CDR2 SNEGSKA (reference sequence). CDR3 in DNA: TGCAGTGCTAGTCGGCTGGACAGGTTGGACGAGCAGTACTTC. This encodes CSASRLDRLDEQYF.

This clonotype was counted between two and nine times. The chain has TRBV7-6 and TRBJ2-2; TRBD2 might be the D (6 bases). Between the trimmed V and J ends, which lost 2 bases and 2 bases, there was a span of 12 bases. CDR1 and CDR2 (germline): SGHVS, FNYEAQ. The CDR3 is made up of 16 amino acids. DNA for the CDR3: TGTGCCAGCAGCTTAATGGGCGGGAAAAACACCGGGGAGCTGTTTTTT. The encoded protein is CASSLMGGKNTGELFF.

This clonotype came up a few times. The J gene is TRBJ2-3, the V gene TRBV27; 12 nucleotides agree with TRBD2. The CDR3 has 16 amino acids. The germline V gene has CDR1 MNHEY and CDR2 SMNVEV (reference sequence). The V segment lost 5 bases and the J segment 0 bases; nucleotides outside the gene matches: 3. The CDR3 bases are TGTGCCAGCAGTATGACTAGCGGGAGCAGCACAGATACGCAGTATTTT. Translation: CASSMTSGSSTDTQYF.

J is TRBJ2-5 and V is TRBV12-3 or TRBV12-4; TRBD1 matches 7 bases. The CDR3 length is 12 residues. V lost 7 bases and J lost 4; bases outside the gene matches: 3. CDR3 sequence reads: CASTRDRETQYF. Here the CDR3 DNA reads TGTGCCAGCACTCGGGACAGAGAGACCCAGTACTTC.

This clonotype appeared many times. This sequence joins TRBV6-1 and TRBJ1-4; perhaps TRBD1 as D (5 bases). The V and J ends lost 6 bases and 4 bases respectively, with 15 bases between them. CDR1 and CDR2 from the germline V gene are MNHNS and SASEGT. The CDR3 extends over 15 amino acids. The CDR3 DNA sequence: TGTGCCAGCAGACCTCTTGACAGCTATAATGAAAAACTGTTTTTT. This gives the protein CASRPLDSYNEKLFF.

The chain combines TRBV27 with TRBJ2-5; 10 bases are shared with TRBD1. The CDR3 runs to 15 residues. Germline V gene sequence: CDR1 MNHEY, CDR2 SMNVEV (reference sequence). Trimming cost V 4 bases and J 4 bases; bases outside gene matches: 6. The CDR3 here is CASSSTTGGPETQYF. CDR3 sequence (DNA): TGTGCCAGCAGTTCCACGACAGGGGGCCCAGAGACCCAGTACTTC.

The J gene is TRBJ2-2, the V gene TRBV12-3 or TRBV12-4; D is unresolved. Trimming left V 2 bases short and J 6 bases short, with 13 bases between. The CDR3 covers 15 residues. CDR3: CASSLSRKVAGELFF. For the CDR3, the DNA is TGTGCCAGCAGTTTATCGCGGAAGGTTGCCGGGGAGCTGTTTTTT.

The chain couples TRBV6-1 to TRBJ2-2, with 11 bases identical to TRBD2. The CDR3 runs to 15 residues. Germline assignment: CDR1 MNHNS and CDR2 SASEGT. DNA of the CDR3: TGTGAGGCCGGGCTAGCGGGAGGTCGGACCGGGGAGCTGTTTTTT. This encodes CEAGLAGGRTGELFF.

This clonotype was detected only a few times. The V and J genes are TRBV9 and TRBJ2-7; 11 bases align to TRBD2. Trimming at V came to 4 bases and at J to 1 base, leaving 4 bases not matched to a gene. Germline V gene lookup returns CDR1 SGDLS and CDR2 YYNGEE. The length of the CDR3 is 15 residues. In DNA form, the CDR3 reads TGTGCCAGCAGCTCGACTAGCGGGATGTCCTACGAGCAGTACTTC. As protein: CASSSTSGMSYEQYF. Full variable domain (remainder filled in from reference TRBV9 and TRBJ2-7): DSGVTQTPKHLITATGQRVTLRCSPRSGDLSVYWYQQSLDQGLQFLIQYYNGEERAKGNILERFSAQQFPDLHSELNLSSLELGDSALYFCASSSTSGMSYEQYFGPGTRLTVT.

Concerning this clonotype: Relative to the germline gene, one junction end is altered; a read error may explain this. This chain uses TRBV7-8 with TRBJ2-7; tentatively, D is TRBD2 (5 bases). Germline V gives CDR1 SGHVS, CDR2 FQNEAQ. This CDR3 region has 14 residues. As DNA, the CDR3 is TGTGCCAGCAGCCCCCGGGGTAGCTCCCACGAGCAGTACTTC. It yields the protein CASSPRGSSHEQYF.

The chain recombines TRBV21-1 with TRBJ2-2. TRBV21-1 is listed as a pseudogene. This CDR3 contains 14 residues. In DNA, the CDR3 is TGTGCCAGCAGCAACGGCCGTAACACCGGGGAGCTGTTTTTT. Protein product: CASSNGRNTGELFF.

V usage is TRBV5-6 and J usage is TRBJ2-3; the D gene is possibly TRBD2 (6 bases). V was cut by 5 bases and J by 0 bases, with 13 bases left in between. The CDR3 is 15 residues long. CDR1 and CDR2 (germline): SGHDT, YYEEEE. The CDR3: CASSLPGTSTDTQYF. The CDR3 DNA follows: TGTGCCAGCAGTCTCCCGGGGACTAGCACAGATACGCAGTATTTT.

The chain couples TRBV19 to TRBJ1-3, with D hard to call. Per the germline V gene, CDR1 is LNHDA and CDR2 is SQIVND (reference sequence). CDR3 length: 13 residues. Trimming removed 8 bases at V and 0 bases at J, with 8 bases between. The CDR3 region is CASHVGSGNTIYF. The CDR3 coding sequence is TGTGCCAGTCATGTCGGCTCTGGAAACACCATATATTTT.

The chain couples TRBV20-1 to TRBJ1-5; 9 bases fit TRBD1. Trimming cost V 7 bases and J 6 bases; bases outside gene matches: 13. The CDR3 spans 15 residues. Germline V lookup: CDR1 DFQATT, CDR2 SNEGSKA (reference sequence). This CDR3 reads CSGQTGGGFFQPQHF. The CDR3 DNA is TGCAGTGGTCAGACAGGGGGGGGGTTTTTTCAGCCCCAGCATTTT.

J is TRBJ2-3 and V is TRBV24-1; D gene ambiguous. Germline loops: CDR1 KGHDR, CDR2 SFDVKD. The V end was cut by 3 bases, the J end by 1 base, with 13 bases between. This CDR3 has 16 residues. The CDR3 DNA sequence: TGTGCCACCAGTGATACCCCCGGTGATCGCACAGATACGCAGTATTTT. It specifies CATSDTPGDRTDTQYF.

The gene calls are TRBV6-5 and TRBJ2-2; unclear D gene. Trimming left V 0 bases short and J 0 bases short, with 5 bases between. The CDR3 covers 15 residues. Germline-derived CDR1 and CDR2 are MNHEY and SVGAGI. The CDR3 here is CASSYSRTNTGELFF. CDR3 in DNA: TGTGCCAGCAGTTACTCCCGGACGAACACCGGGGAGCTGTTTTTT.